The 12 T cell receptor beta chains reported below all come from one sample, sequenced in a study of blood T cell repertoires in COVID-19. This table comes from immunoSEQ multiplex PCR, and its TCRdb copy is limited to in-frame clones, with some not included. Altogether 150,000 to 200,000 clones are present, around 87% being singletons, with the ten largest covering 2.5%. The source material was peripheral blood. All receptors come from a man aged 40-49 years with active or convalescent COVID-19.

This chain joins TRBV28 and TRBJ1-6, with TRBD1 identical over 7 bases. The CDR3 consists of 16 residues. With V trimmed by 6 bases and J by 1 base, 6 bases remained unmatched. Per germline, CDR1 MDHEN and CDR2 SYDVKM. The CDR3 DNA follows: TGTGCCAGCAGATTCTCGGGACAGTCCTATAATTCACCCCTCCACTTT. Translation gives CASRFSGQSYNSPLHF.

CDR3 nucleotide sequence: TGTGCCATCACGGCCTCCCCACAGGGAGGGACGGTCGATGGCTACACCTTC. Translation gives CAITASPQGGTVDGYTF. J is TRBJ1-2 and V is TRBV10-3, with D possibly matching TRBD1 (6 bases). Trimming shortened V by 7 bases and J by 6 bases, and 27 bases separated the two germline ends. Germline-derived CDR1 and CDR2 are ENHRY and SYGVKD. CDR3 length equals 17 residues.

The chain links TRBV19 to TRBJ2-3; 9 bases fit TRBD1. The V segment lost 0 bases and the J segment 1 base; nucleotides outside the gene matches: 14. CDR1 and CDR2 from the germline V gene are LNHDA and SQIVND (reference sequence). This CDR3 spans 20 amino acids. The CDR3 spells CASSIDLSLYRGPGTDTQYF. CDR3 nucleotides: TGTGCCAGTAGTATAGATCTATCCCTCTACAGGGGGCCGGGCACAGATACGCAGTATTTT.

The rearrangement joins TRBV5-1 to TRBJ2-5; TRBD1 is a possible D gene (6 bases). Trimming took off 0 bases at V and 5 bases at J, with 11 bases between the two ends. Germline V gives CDR1 SGHRS, CDR2 YFSETQ. CDR3 length equals 14 residues. CDR3 coding DNA: TGCGCCAGCAGCTTGGCTGGGGGCGAGGAGACCCAGTACTTC. Residues: CASSLAGGEETQYF.

V and J are TRBV10-3 and TRBJ1-5, with D possibly TRBD1 on 5 matching bases. V lost 8 bases, J lost 4 bases, and 12 bases lay in between. The CDR3 has 13 amino acids. Germline values: CDR1 ENHRY, CDR2 SYGVKD. The CDR3 loop is CAIGGGPNQPQHF. Written as DNA, the CDR3 is TGTGCCATCGGCGGGGGACCTAATCAGCCCCAGCATTTT.

V and J are TRBV11-2 and TRBJ2-3; no clear D. V was trimmed by 3 bases and J by 0 bases, leaving 7 bases between them. CDR1 is SGHAT and CDR2 is FQNNGV in the germline V gene. This CDR3 spans 14 amino acids. The CDR3 is CASSFTTSTDTQYF. The CDR3 nucleotides read TGTGCCAGCAGCTTCACGACTAGCACAGATACGCAGTATTTT.

This chain uses TRBV5-5 with TRBJ2-7; D uncertain. CDR1 is SGHKS, CDR2 YYEKEE, per germline (reference sequence). The CDR3 extends over 14 amino acids. Trimming left V 3 bases short and J 5 bases short, with 15 bases between. CDR3 sequence (DNA): TGTGCCAGCAGCTATCCCCTGTCCAGCGACGAGCAGTACTTC. Translation gives CASSYPLSSDEQYF.

The chain has TRBV27 and TRBJ1-6; no clear D gene. CDR3 length equals 15 residues. CDR1 is MNHEY, CDR2 SMNVEV, per germline (reference sequence). V shed 7 bases and J shed 8 bases, with 18 bases lying between them. The CDR3 region is CASMRGSALYSPLHF. The CDR3, as DNA: TGTGCCAGCATGCGCGGGAGCGCCTTATATTCACCCCTCCACTTT.

The J gene is TRBJ2-1, the V gene TRBV2, with TRBD2 matching 14 bases. CDR1 and CDR2 (germline): SNHLY, FYNNEI. J was trimmed by 5 bases and V by 3 bases; bases with no gene match: 9. The length of the CDR3 is 18 residues. Here the CDR3 reads CASSDPRLAGGRNNEQFF. In nucleotides, the CDR3 is TGTGCCAGCAGTGACCCCCGACTAGCGGGGGGGCGGAACAATGAGCAGTTCTTC.

V usage is TRBV19 and J usage is TRBJ2-1; D remains unclear. The germline V and J ends were trimmed by 5 bases and 6 bases, with 17 bases remaining between them. The germline gives CDR1 LNHDA, CDR2 SQIVND (reference sequence). The length of the CDR3 is 15 residues. CDR3 residues: CASSPDTSSGNEQFF. The CDR3 coding sequence is TGTGCCAGTAGTCCCGACACTTCCTCAGGCAATGAGCAGTTCTTC.

The rearrangement joins TRBV5-8 to TRBJ2-7; 9 nucleotides agree with TRBD2. Trimming removed 5 bases from V and 0 bases from J; junction bases left unmatched: 6. The CDR3 contains 15 residues. Germline lookup yields CDR1 SGHTS and CDR2 YDEGEE. CDR3 loop: CASRAGGLTSYEQYF. For the CDR3, the DNA is TGTGCCAGCAGAGCGGGGGGCCTAACCTCCTACGAGCAGTACTTC.

This chain joins TRBV27 and TRBJ1-2; 9 positions agree with TRBD1. The CDR3 runs to 14 residues. Germline lookup yields CDR1 MNHEY and CDR2 SMNVEV (reference sequence). J was trimmed by 2 bases and V by 6 bases; bases with no gene match: 4. For the CDR3, the DNA is TGTGCCAGCAGCCTGGGACAGGGCAACTATGGCTACACCTTC. Amino acids: CASSLGQGNYGYTF.